These T cell receptor beta chains were read from a single sample in a study of cytomegalovirus exposure and HLA in healthy donors. TCRdb keeps only in-frame clones here, not all; method: immunoSEQ multiplex PCR. The sample lists 100,000 to 150,000 clones, just under 95% occurring once. What was sequenced was PBMCs. Source of these receptors: a woman aged 18-29 years in good health and CMV-seronegative. The CDR3 runs from the conserved cysteine through the conserved F or W. The D gene is left open where the match is weak. Clone size appears in some rows only: once, few, many, or a class for an expanded clone.

- TRBD1 TRBJ1-1 TRBV27 18 CASSSSGTGGLLNTEAFF TGTGCCAGCAGTTCTTCCGGGACAGGGGGCCTCCTGAACACTGAAGCTTTCTTT
- TRBD2 TRBJ2-1 TRBV7-2 14 CASSSSSSGLGEFF TGTGCCAGCAGCTCCTCTTCTAGCGGCTTGGGGGAGTTCTTC
- - TRBJ1-3 TRBV28 13 CASSSPGGNTIYF TGTGCCAGCAGTTCCCCAGGAGGAAACACCATATATTTT
- - TRBJ2-1 TRBV6-5 11 CASSYRYEQFF TGTGCCAGCAGTTACCGGTATGAGCAGTTCTTC
- - TRBJ1-1 TRBV15 15 CATSRDRGEYTEAFF TGTGCCACCAGCAGAGATCGGGGAGAATACACTGAAGCTTTCTTT
- - TRBJ2-6 TRBV30 13 CAWRGQGLPVLTF TGTGCCTGGAGAGGCCAGGGACTCCCCGTCCTGACTTTC
- - TRBJ1-1 TRBV5-1 13 CASSFQDNTEAFF TGCGCCAGCAGCTTCCAGGATAACACTGAAGCTTTCTTT
- TRBD2 TRBJ2-7 TRBV9 14 CASSVGLASYEQYF TGTGCCAGCAGCGTAGGACTAGCGTCCTACGAGCAGTACTTC
- - TRBJ2-1 TRBV7-8 19 CASSLDWRERQSSYNEQFF TGTGCCAGCAGCTTAGATTGGCGGGAAAGACAAAGCTCCTACAATGAGCAGTTCTTC
- TRBD1 TRBJ1-2 TRBV5-4 16 CASNTAGTEPFYGYTF TGTGCCAGCAACACCGCCGGGACAGAGCCCTTCTATGGCTACACCTTC
- - TRBJ1-1 TRBV5-4 14 CASSRGGSNTEAFF TGTGCCAGCAGCCGCGGGGGCAGTAACACTGAAGCTTTCTTT
- TRBD1 TRBJ2-6 TRBV5-4 16 CASSLTGGAGANVLTF TGTGCCAGCAGCTTGACAGGGGGCGCTGGGGCCAACGTCCTGACTTTC
- - TRBJ1-3 TRBV2 11 CASSTDGTIYF TGTGCCAGCTCGACTGACGGCACCATATATTTT
- - TRBJ1-1 TRBV7-3 13 CASSSQGNTEAFF TGTGCCAGCAGCTCCCAGGGGAATACTGAAGCTTTCTTT
few - TRBJ2-1 TRBV6-4 15 CASSVIGSTYNEQFF TGTGCCAGCAGTGTCATCGGTTCAACCTACAATGAGCAGTTCTTC
- TRBD1 TRBJ1-2 TRBV11-2 14 CASSVWTGGHGYTF TGTGCCAGCAGCGTGTGGACAGGGGGCCATGGCTACACCTTC
once - TRBJ1-2 TRBV4-1 15 CASSQVGSRHGGYTF TGCGCCAGCAGCCAAGTGGGCAGCCGCCACGGTGGCTACACCTTC
few - TRBJ1-6 TRBV7-3 14 CASSLTGANSPLHF TGTGCCAGCAGCTTAACAGGGGCCAATTCACCCCTCCACTTT
- - TRBJ1-2 TRBV14 13 CASSQVGWYGYTF TGTGCCAGCAGCCAAGTCGGGTGGTATGGCTACACCTTC
once TRBD2 TRBJ2-5 TRBV6-5 15 CASSYGLAGGQTQYF TGTGCCAGCAGTTACGGCCTAGCGGGAGGTCAGACCCAGTACTTC
- - TRBJ2-2 TRBV10-1 14 CASSKQSNTGELFF TGCGCCAGCAGCAAACAGTCGAACACCGGGGAGCTGTTTTTT
- - TRBJ1-1 TRBV10-1 16 CASRAPGDPMNTEAFF TGCGCCAGCAGAGCTCCAGGGGACCCAATGAACACTGAAGCTTTCTTT
- TRBD1 TRBJ2-1 TRBV6-5 14 CASKRDRDNNEQFF TGTGCCAGCAAGCGGGACAGGGACAACAATGAGCAGTTCTTC
- - TRBJ1-1 TRBV5-1 15 CASSFQGLAGTEAFF TGCGCCAGCAGCTTCCAGGGCCTCGCGGGGACTGAAGCTTTCTTT
- - TRBJ2-7 TRBV7-9 14 CASSLAGPAYEQYF TGTGCCAGCAGCTTAGCGGGCCCCGCCTACGAGCAGTACTTC
- TRBD1 TRBJ1-2 TRBV6-5 14 CASSSGGSDYGYTF TGTGCCAGCAGTTCAGGGGGCAGTGACTATGGCTACACCTTC
- - TRBJ2-5 TRBV7-2 13 CASSPRRGETQYF TGTGCCAGCAGCCCTAGACGAGGGGAGACCCAGTACTTC
- TRBD1 TRBJ2-3 TRBV9 15 CASSVYRGHTDTQYF TGTGCCAGCAGCGTTTACAGGGGGCACACAGATACGCAGTATTTT
- - TRBJ1-3 TRBV5-6 15 CASSFGVASGNTIYF TGTGCCAGCAGCTTCGGTGTCGCTTCGGGGAACACCATATATTTT
once - TRBJ2-7 TRBV29-1 13 CSVQLDIAYEQYF TGCAGCGTTCAGCTGGACATAGCATACGAGCAGTACTTC
- - TRBJ1-5 TRBV2 17 CASSGTLSGMSNQPQHF TGTGCCAGCAGTGGAACCCTATCAGGGATGAGCAATCAGCCCCAGCATTTT
- TRBD2 TRBJ2-3 TRBV6-4 16 CASSDGTSGGTDTQYF TGTGCCAGCAGTGACGGGACTAGCGGGGGCACAGATACGCAGTATTTT
- - TRBJ2-7 TRBV4-2 12 CASSQDGVEQYF TGTGCCAGCAGCCAAGATGGAGTCGAGCAGTACTTC
- TRBD2 TRBJ2-7 TRBV4-1 17 CASSHPPGTSGTYEQYF TGCGCCAGCAGCCATCCGCCCGGGACTAGCGGTACCTACGAGCAGTACTTC
- - TRBJ1-1 TRBV11-2 12 CASSLGRAEAFF TGTGCCAGCAGCTTGGGCAGGGCTGAAGCTTTCTTT
- - TRBJ1-5 TRBV5-1 14 CASSFRGGDQPQHF TGCGCCAGCAGCTTCCGGGGGGGCGATCAGCCCCAGCATTTT
- - TRBJ1-3 TRBV30 14 CAWSIWGGGNTIYF TGTGCCTGGAGTATATGGGGCGGTGGAAACACCATATATTTT
- - TRBJ2-2 TRBV5-4 13 CASTDSITGELFF TGTGCCAGCACCGACAGTATCACCGGGGAGCTGTTTTTT
- - TRBJ2-3 TRBV4-1 14 CASRIGQGRDTQYF TGCGCCAGCAGGATCGGCCAGGGAAGGGATACGCAGTATTTT
- - TRBJ2-5 TRBV5-1 14 CASSSLTFRETQYF TGCGCCAGCAGCTCTCTGACTTTTAGGGAGACCCAGTACTTC
- - TRBJ2-3 TRBV7-3 14 CASSSPGLGDTQYF TGTGCCAGCAGCTCCCCGGGACTCGGGGATACGCAGTATTTT
- TRBD2 TRBJ2-3 TRBV7-2 16 CASSLASGTSADTQYF TGTGCCAGCAGCTTGGCTAGCGGGACTAGCGCAGATACGCAGTATTTT
- - TRBJ2-1 TRBV5-1 14 CASSLEGGADEQFF TGCGCCAGCAGCTTGGAAGGGGGGGCGGATGAGCAGTTCTTC
- TRBD1 TRBJ1-4 TRBV30 13 CAWWKDRDEKLFF TGTGCCTGGTGGAAGGACAGGGATGAAAAACTGTTTTTT
- - TRBJ2-5 TRBV6-5 15 CASSSGTWAFETQYF TGTGCCAGCAGTTCCGGGACTTGGGCTTTCGAGACCCAGTACTTC